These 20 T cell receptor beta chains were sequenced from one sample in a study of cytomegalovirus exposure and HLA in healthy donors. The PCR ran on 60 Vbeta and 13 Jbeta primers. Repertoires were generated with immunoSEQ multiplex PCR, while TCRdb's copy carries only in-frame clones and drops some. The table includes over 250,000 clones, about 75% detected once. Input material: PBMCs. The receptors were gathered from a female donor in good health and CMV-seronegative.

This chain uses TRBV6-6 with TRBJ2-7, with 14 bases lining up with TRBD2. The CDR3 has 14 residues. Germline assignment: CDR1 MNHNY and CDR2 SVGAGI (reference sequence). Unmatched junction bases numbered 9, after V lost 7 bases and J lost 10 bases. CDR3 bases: TGTGCCAGCACTGCGGGACTAGCGGGAGTTTATCAGTACTTC. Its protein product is CASTAGLAGVYQYF.

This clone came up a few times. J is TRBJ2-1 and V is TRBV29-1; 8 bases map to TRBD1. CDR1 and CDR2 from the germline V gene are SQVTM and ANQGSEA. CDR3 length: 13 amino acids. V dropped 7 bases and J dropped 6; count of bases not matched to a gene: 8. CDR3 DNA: TGCAGCGGCAGGGGGCAGGTCCCCAATGAGCAGTTCTTC. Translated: CSGRGQVPNEQFF.

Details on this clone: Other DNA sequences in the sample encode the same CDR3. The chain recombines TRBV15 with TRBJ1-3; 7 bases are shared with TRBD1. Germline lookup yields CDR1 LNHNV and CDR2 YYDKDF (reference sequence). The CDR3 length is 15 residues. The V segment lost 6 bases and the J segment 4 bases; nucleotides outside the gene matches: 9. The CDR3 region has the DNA TGTGCCACCAGTATAGACAGGGACCCCGGAAACACCATATATTTT. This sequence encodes CATSIDRDPGNTIYF.

The CDR3 coding sequence is TGTGCCAGCAGACCCCCGGCAGGGGTTAATGAAAAACTGTTTTTT. Protein: CASRPPAGVNEKLFF. The genes are TRBV27 and TRBJ1-4; tentatively, D is TRBD1 (6 bases). The germline CDR1 and CDR2 sequences are MNHEY and SMNVEV (reference sequence). The ends were cut back, 6 bases at V and 4 bases at J, with 15 bases in the middle. This CDR3 spans 15 amino acids.

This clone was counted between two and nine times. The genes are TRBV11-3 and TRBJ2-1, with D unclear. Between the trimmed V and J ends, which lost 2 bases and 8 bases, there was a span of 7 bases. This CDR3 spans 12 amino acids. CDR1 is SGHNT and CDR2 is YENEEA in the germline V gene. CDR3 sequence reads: CASSLLSDEQFF. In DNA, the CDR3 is TGTGCCAGCAGCTTATTGTCAGATGAGCAGTTCTTC.

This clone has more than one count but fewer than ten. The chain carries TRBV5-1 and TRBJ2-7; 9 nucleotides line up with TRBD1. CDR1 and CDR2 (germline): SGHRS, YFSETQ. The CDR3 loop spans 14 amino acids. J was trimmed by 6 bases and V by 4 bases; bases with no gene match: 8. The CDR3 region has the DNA TGCGCCAGCAGCGAAATTCAGACAGGGGGCGAGCAGTACTTC. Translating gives CASSEIQTGGEQYF.

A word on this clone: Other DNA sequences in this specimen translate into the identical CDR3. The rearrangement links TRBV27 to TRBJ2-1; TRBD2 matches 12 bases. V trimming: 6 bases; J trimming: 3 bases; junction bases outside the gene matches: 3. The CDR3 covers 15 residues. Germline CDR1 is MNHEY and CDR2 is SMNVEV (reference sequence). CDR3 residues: CASSLTSGSYNEQFF. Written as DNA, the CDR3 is TGTGCCAGCAGCTTGACTAGCGGGAGCTACAATGAGCAGTTCTTC.

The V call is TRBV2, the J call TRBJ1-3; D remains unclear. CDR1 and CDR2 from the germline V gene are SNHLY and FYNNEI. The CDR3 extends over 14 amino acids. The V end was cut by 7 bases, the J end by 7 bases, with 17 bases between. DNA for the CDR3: TGTGCCAGCAACAGAAAGGTCGATGGGAACACCATATATTTT. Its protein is CASNRKVDGNTIYF.

CDR3 region: CASSSASEKLFF. The CDR3 DNA is TGTGCCAGCAGTTCCGCTAGTGAAAAACTGTTTTTT. The rearrangement links TRBV28 to TRBJ1-4; D gene ambiguous. The CDR3 totals 12 residues. With 4 bases removed from V and 7 bases from J, the gap between germline ends came to 7 bases. Germline assignment: CDR1 MDHEN and CDR2 SYDVKM.

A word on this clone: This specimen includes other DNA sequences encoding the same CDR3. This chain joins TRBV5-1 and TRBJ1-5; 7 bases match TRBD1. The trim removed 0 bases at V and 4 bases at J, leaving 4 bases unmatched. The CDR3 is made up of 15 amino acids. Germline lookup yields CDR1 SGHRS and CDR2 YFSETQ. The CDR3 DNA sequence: TGCGCCAGCAGCTTGGGGGGGACAGCAAATCAGCCCCAGCATTTT. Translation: CASSLGGTANQPQHF.

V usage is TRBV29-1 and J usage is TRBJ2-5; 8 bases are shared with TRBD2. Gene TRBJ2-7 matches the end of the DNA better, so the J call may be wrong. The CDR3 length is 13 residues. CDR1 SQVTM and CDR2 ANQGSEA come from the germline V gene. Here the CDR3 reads CSPGSGSDYEQYF. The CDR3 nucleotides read TGCAGCCCGGGGAGCGGGAGTGACTACGAGCAGTACTTC.

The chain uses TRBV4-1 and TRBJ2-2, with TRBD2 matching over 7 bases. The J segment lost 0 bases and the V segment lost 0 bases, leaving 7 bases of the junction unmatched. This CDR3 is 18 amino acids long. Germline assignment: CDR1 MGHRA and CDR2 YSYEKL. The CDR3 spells CASSQEGGEAANTGELFF. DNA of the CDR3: TGCGCCAGCAGCCAAGAGGGGGGGGAGGCAGCGAACACCGGGGAGCTGTTTTTT.

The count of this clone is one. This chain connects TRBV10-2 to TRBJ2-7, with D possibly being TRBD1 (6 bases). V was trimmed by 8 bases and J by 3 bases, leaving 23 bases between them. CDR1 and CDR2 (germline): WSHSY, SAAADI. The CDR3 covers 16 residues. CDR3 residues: CASLNPGQGLHYEQYF. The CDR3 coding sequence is TGCGCCAGCCTGAATCCGGGACAAGGACTTCACTACGAGCAGTACTTC.

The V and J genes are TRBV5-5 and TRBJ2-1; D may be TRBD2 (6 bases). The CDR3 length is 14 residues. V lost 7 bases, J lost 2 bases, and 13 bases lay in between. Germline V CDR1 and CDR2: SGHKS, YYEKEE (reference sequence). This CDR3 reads CASGGVGPYNEQFF. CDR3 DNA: TGTGCCAGCGGAGGGGTTGGGCCCTACAATGAGCAGTTCTTC.

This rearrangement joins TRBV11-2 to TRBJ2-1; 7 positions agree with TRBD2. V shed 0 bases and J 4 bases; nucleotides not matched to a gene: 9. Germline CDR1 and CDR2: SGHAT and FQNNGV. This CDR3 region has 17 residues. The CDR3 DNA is TGTGCCAGCAGCTTAGATCAGGAGGGAGGGCGTTACAATGAGCAGTTCTTC. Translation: CASSLDQEGGRYNEQFF.

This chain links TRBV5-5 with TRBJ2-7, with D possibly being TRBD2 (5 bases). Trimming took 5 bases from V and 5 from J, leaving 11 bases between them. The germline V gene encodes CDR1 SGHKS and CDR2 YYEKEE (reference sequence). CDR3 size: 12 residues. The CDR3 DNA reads TGTGCCAGCAGTTATAGCGTGGACGAGCAGTACTTC. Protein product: CASSYSVDEQYF.

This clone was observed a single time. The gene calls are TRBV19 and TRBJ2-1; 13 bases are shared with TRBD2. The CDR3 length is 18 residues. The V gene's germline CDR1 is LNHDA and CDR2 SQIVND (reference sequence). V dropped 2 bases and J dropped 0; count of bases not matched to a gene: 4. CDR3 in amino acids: CASSIRGLAGSSYNEQFF. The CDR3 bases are TGTGCCAGTAGTATAAGGGGACTAGCGGGGAGCTCCTACAATGAGCAGTTCTTC.

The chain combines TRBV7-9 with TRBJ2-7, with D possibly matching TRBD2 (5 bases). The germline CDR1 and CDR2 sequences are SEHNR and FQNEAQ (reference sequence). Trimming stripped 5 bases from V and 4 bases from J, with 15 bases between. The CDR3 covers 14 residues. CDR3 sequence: CASSKGSGRYEQYF. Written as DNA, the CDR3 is TGTGCCAGCAGCAAAGGCAGCGGAAGATACGAGCAGTACTTC.

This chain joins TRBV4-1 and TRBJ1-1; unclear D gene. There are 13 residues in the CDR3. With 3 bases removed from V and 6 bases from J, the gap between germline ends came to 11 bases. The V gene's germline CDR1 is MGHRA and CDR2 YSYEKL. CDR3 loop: CASSQLGEAEAFF. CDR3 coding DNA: TGCGCCAGCAGCCAGCTAGGAGAGGCTGAAGCTTTCTTT.

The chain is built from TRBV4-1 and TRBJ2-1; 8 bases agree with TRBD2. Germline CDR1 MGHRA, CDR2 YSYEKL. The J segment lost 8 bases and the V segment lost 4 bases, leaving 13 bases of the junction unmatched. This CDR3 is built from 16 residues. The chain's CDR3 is CASSPYVTGGPDEQFF. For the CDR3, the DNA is TGCGCCAGCAGCCCTTATGTCACGGGAGGGCCCGATGAGCAGTTCTTC.